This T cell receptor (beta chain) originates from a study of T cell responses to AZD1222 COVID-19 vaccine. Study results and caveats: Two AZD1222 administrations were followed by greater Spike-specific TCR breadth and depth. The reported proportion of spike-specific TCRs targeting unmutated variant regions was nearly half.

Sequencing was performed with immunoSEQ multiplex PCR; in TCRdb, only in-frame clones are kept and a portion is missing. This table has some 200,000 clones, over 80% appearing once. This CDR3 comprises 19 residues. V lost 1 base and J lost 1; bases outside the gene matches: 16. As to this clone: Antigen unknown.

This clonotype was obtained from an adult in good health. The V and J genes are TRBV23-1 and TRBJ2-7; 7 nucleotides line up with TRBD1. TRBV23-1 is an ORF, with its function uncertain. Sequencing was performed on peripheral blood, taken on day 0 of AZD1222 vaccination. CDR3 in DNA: TGCGCCAGCAGTCAATTGGACAGGAACTACATCCTTAGATCCTACGAGCAGTACTTC. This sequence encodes CASSQLDRNYILRSYEQYF.